These T cell receptor beta chains were read from a single sample in a study of blood T cell repertoires in COVID-19. Sequencing used immunoSEQ multiplex PCR; TCRdb keeps in-frame clones, though not all of them. The table shows some 180,000 clones, with 76% occurring only once. Sequences were obtained from peripheral blood. The receptors derive from a woman in her forties or fifties with active or convalescent COVID-19. CDR3s include the opening cysteine and the closing phenylalanine or tryptophan. Not all rows give a size; the values are once, few, many and, for expanded clones, a class.

>TRBV3-1/TRBV3-2|TRBJ2-7|.
CASSPPSGRDYEQYF
>TRBV29-1|TRBJ2-1|.
CSVERRDRGGNEQFF
>TRBV30|TRBJ1-5|few
CAWSPTGNQPQHF
>TRBV6-5|TRBJ2-5|.
CASSYVGGPGETQYF
>TRBV29-1|TRBJ1-2|.
CSVESPDNLYGYTF
>TRBV2|TRBJ2-6|once
CASSSKGDSGANVLTF
>TRBV3-1/TRBV3-2|TRBJ2-7|.
CASSQGTSILEQYF
>TRBV4-3|TRBJ1-2|.
CASSQGRGTGYNYGYTF
>TRBV7-8|TRBJ1-1|few
CASSSSRAANTEAFF
>TRBV6-6|TRBJ2-2|.
CASSYSRGGTGELFF
>TRBV29-1|TRBJ1-1|.
CSVGGLGQGVEAFF
>TRBV6-1|TRBJ1-2|.
CASSEPHAGNYGYTF
>TRBV7-2|TRBJ2-1|.
CASSGMGTGEGEQFF
>TRBV3-1/TRBV3-2|TRBJ1-1|once
CASRTGVGTEAFF
>TRBV29-1|TRBJ2-1|.
CSVERGTGYTSYNEQFF